The rows below give T cell receptor beta chains drawn from one sample of a study of cytomegalovirus exposure and HLA in healthy donors. Profiled with immunoSEQ multiplex PCR; TCRdb holds only in-frame clones, not every one. The sample shows about 200,000 clones, 70% to 80% of them seen only once. The sequencing sample was made of PBMCs. The receptors were gathered from a woman aged 45-59 years in good health and CMV-seronegative. The CDR3 runs from the conserved cysteine through the conserved F or W. The D gene is left open where the match is weak. Clone size appears in some rows only: once, few, many, or a class for an expanded clone.

cdr3_nt	cdr3_aa	cdr3_length	v_call	d_call	j_call	clone_size
TGTGCCCAACGGGGACAGGGGGGCGAGCAGTACTTC	CAQRGQGGEQYF	12	TRBV5-4	TRBD1	TRBJ2-7	.
TGCGCCAGCAGCCAAGATCCGGGACTTAAGGCCGGAAAACTGTTTTTT	CASSQDPGLKAGKLFF	16	TRBV4-3	.	TRBJ1-4	few
TGTGCCAGCAGTGAGGATGAGGGGGCATACGAGCAGTACTTC	CASSEDEGAYEQYF	14	TRBV2	TRBD1	TRBJ2-7	.
TGCGCCAGCAGCCAAGCAGGTAGGGGTAGCACTGAAGCTTTCTTT	CASSQAGRGSTEAFF	15	TRBV4-3	.	TRBJ1-1	.
TGTGCCAGCAGCTTAGGACAGGGTCACACTGAAGCTTTCTTT	CASSLGQGHTEAFF	14	TRBV7-2	TRBD1	TRBJ1-1	.
TGTGCCAGCAGCTTTGGGGGGACGGGAAATTCACCCCTCCACTTT	CASSFGGTGNSPLHF	15	TRBV5-4	.	TRBJ1-6	once
TGCGCCAGCAGGCGGGGGGCGAACTCCTACGAGCAGTACTTC	CASRRGANSYEQYF	14	TRBV5-1	TRBD2	TRBJ2-7	.
TGTGCCAGCAGCCGGGACAGGGCGGGGACCCAGTACTTC	CASSRDRAGTQYF	13	TRBV5-4	TRBD1	TRBJ2-5	.
TGTGCCAGCAGCTTTGCTACAGGTACAGCTGAGACCCAGTACTTC	CASSFATGTAETQYF	15	TRBV11-2	.	TRBJ2-5	.
TGTGCCAGCAGCGTCCGGGACAGGAACTTCTATGGCTACACCTTC	CASSVRDRNFYGYTF	15	TRBV9	TRBD1	TRBJ1-2	few
TGCGCCAGCAGCTTGAGCCTAGCGGGAGGGGGTGAGCAGTTCTTC	CASSLSLAGGGEQFF	15	TRBV5-1	TRBD2	TRBJ2-1	.
TGTGCCAGCAGCCCTCGGACAGGGGGTAATGAAAAACTGTTTTTT	CASSPRTGGNEKLFF	15	TRBV9	TRBD1	TRBJ1-4	.
TGTGCCAGCCGCAATCCTAACGACAGGGGAAATCAGCCCCAGCATTTT	CASRNPNDRGNQPQHF	16	TRBV19	TRBD1	TRBJ1-5	.
TGTGCCAGCTCACCGTCCCGGGACAGGGTTCGAGATACGCAGTATTTT	CASSPSRDRVRDTQYF	16	TRBV18	TRBD1	TRBJ2-3	.
TGTGCCAGCAGCCCGTCAGGGGGCGATAACTATGGCTACACCTTC	CASSPSGGDNYGYTF	15	TRBV7-9	TRBD1	TRBJ1-2	.
TGTGCCAGCACCCCGCACGGGGAGGAGACCCAGTACTTC	CASTPHGEETQYF	13	TRBV28	.	TRBJ2-5	once
TGTGCCAGTAGTATTAAGGGGACCGGGGAGCTGTTTTTT	CASSIKGTGELFF	13	TRBV19	.	TRBJ2-2	.
TGTGCCAGTAGTAGCGGGAGGGGGTCGGAGGAGACCCAGTACTTC	CASSSGRGSEETQYF	15	TRBV19	TRBD2	TRBJ2-5	.
TGTGCCAGTAGTATAGCTGGGTCCACAGCACCCCTCCACTTT	CASSIAGSTAPLHF	14	TRBV19	.	TRBJ1-6	.
TGTGCCAGCAGTTACCTATACAGGGGAGAAAAACTGTTTTTT	CASSYLYRGEKLFF	14	TRBV6-5	TRBD1	TRBJ1-4	.
TGTGCCAGCAGCGGCCGGGACAGGGGGTCCTCACCCCTCCACTTT	CASSGRDRGSSPLHF	15	TRBV7-2	TRBD1	TRBJ1-6	.
TGTGCCATCAGCCTCCGGGGACTAGCGGGGGAAGAGACCCAGTACTTC	CAISLRGLAGEETQYF	16	TRBV10-3	TRBD2	TRBJ2-5	.
TGTGCCAGCTCACCCAACAGGGCTAGCTACGAGCAGTACTTC	CASSPNRASYEQYF	14	TRBV18	.	TRBJ2-7	.
TGTGCCAGCAGTGATAGGGGACAGGGGCGATTCGAAGCTTTCTTT	CASSDRGQGRFEAFF	15	TRBV2	TRBD1	TRBJ1-1	.
TGTGCCAGCAGCTTCGCCGAGTTAACCTACGAGCAGTACTTC	CASSFAELTYEQYF	14	TRBV5-6	.	TRBJ2-7	.
TGTGCCAGCAGTGGCTCCTTTTTTGGCAGGGGGCAACACACCGGGGAGCTGTTTTTT	CASSGSFFGRGQHTGELFF	19	TRBV2	TRBD1	TRBJ2-2	.
TGTGCCAGCCGGGACAGGGGGCTGAACACTGAAGCTTTCTTT	CASRDRGLNTEAFF	14	TRBV19	TRBD1	TRBJ1-1	once
TGCGCCAGCAGCCAAGAACGGGGACTAGCGGGAGCCCTGTTGGAGCAGTTCTTC	CASSQERGLAGALLEQFF	18	TRBV4-1	TRBD2	TRBJ2-1	.
TGTGCCAGCAGCTTGTGGCAGTTCTCCGAAAAACTGTTTTTT	CASSLWQFSEKLFF	14	TRBV5-6	.	TRBJ1-4	.
TGTGCCAGCAGCCTCTCGGACACCTACGAGCAGTACTTC	CASSLSDTYEQYF	13	TRBV14	.	TRBJ2-7	few
TGCAGCGTTGAGTTGGGCCAGGGGCATTATGGCTACACCTTC	CSVELGQGHYGYTF	14	TRBV29-1	.	TRBJ1-2	few
TGTGCCAGCAGTGAAAAAGCCTTCCGCAATCAGCCCCAGCATTTT	CASSEKAFRNQPQHF	15	TRBV6-1	.	TRBJ1-5	.
TGTGCCAGCAGCTTCCGAGGAATTAGCAATCAGCCCCAGCATTTT	CASSFRGISNQPQHF	15	TRBV5-8	.	TRBJ1-5	.
TGTGCCAGCACAGGGACAGGGCCCGGCGAGCAGTACTTC	CASTGTGPGEQYF	13	TRBV28	TRBD1	TRBJ2-7	.
TGTGCCAGCAGTTTCGACGGGGAGGACAACAATGAGCAGTTCTTC	CASSFDGEDNNEQFF	15	TRBV28	.	TRBJ2-1	.
TGTGCCAGCGGGAGCCCTGAGACCCAGTACTTC	CASGSPETQYF	11	TRBV6-1	.	TRBJ2-5	.
TGCAGCGTTGAGGGACAGGCTAGAGGCTACACCTTC	CSVEGQARGYTF	12	TRBV29-1	TRBD1	TRBJ1-2	.
TGCGCCAGCAGCTTAGGACAGGGAGGGTCGGTCTATGGCTACACCTTC	CASSLGQGGSVYGYTF	16	TRBV5-1	TRBD1	TRBJ1-2	few
TGTGCCAGCAGATTGACAGGGGCGGGTGAGACCCAGTACTTC	CASRLTGAGETQYF	14	TRBV7-9	TRBD1	TRBJ2-5	.